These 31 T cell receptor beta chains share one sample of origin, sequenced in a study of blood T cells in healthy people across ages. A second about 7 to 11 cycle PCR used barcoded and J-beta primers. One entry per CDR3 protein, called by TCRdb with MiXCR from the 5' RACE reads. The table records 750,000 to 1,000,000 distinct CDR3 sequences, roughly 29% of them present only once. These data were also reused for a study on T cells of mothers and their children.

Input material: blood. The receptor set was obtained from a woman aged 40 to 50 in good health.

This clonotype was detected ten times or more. CDR3 bases: TGTGCCAGCAGCCAAGGCCGGGGCGGCGCAGATACGCAGTATTTT. Its protein is CASSQGRGGADTQYF. This chain joins TRBV14 and TRBJ2-3; D may match TRBD1 or TRBD2 (5 bases each). CDR3 size: 15 residues. With 1 base removed from V and 4 bases from J, the gap between germline ends came to 12 bases. Looked up from germline, CDR1 is SGHDN and CDR2 is FVKESK. Using reference TRBV14 and TRBJ2-3 for the parts outside the CDR3, the full variable domain is EAGVTQFPSHSVIEKGQTVTLRCDPISGHDNLYWYRRVMGKEIKFLLHFVKESKQDESGMPNNRFLAERTGGTYSTLKVQPAELEDSGVYFCASSQGRGGADTQYFGPGTRLTVL.

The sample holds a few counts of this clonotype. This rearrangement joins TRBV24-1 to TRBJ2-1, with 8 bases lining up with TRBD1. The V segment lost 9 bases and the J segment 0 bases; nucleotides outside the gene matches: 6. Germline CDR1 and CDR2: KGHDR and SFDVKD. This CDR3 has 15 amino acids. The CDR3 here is CATSQGATSYNEQFF. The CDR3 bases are TGTGCCACCTCCCAGGGGGCTACCTCCTACAATGAGCAGTTCTTC.

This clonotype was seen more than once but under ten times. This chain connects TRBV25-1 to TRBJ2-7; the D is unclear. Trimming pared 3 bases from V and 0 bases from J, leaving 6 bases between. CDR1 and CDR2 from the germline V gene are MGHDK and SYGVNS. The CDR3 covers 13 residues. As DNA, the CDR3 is TGTGCCAGCAGTGAGGGTAACTCCTACGAGCAGTACTTC. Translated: CASSEGNSYEQYF.

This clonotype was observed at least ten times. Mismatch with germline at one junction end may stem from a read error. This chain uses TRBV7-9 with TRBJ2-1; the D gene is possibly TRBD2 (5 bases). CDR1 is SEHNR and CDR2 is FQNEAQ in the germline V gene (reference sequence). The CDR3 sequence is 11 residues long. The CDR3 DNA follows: TGTGCCAGCAGCCTCCGTAGGGAGCGGTTCTTC. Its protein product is CASSLRRERFF.

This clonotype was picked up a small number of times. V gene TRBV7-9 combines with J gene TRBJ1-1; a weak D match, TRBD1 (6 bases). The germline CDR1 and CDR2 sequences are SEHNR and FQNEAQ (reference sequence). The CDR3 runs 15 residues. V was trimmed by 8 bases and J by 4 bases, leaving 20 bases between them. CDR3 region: CASELRSGGPTEAFF. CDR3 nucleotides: TGTGCCAGCGAGCTTAGGTCGGGGGGGCCCACTGAAGCTTTCTTT.

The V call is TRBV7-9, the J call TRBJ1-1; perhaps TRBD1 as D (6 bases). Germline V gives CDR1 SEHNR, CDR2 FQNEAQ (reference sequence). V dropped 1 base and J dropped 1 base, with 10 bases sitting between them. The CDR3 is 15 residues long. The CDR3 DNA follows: TGTGCCAGCAGCTTAGGTCCCAGGGGGAACACTGAAGCTTTCTTT. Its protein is CASSLGPRGNTEAFF. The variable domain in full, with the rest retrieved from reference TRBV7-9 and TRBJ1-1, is DTGVSQNPRHKITKRGQNVTFRCDPISEHNRLYWYRQTLGQGPEFLTYFQNEAQLEKSRLLSDRFSAERPKGSFSTLEIQRTEQGDSAMYLCASSLGPRGNTEAFFGQGTRLTVV.

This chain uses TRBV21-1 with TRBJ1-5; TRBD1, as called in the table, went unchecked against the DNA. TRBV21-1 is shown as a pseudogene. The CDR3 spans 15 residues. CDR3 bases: TGTGCCAGCACCCCACCTAGGGACAACAATCAGCCCCAGCATTTT. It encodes CASTPPRDNNQPQHF.

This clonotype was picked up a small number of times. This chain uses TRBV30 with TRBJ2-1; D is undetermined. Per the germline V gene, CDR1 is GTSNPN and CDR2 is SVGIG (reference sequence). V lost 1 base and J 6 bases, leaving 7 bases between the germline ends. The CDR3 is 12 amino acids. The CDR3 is CAWSDSSNEQFF. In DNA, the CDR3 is TGTGCCTGGAGTGACTCTAGCAATGAGCAGTTCTTC.

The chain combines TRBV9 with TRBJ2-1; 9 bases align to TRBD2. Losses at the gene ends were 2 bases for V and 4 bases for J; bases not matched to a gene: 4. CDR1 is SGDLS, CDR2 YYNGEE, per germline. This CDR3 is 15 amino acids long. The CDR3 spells CASSVLAGRYNEQFF. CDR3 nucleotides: TGTGCCAGCAGCGTGCTAGCGGGGCGGTACAATGAGCAGTTCTTC.

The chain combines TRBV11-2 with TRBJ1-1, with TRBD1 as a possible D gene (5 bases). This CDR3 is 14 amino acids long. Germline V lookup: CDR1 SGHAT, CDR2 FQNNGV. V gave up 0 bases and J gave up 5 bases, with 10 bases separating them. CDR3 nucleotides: TGTGCCAGCAGCTTAGAGGGGCTGTGGACTGAAGCTTTCTTT. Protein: CASSLEGLWTEAFF.

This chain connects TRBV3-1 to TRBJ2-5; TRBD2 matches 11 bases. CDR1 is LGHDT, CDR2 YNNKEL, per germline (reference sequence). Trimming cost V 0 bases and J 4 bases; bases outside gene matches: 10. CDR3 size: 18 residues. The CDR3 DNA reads TGTGCCAGCAGCCAAGAAGGAGGGCGCCTAGCGGGGGGAGAGACCCAGTACTTC. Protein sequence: CASSQEGGRLAGGETQYF.

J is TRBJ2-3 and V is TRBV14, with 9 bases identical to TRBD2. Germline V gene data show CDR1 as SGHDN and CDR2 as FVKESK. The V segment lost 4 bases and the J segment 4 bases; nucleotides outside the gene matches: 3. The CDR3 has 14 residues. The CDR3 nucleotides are TGTGCCAGCAGCCTAGCGGGGGCCTCAGATACGCAGTATTTT. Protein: CASSLAGASDTQYF.

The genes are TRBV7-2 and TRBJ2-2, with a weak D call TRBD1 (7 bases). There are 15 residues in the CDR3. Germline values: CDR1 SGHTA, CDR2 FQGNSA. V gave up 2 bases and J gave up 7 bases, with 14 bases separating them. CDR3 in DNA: TGTGCCAGCAGCTTAAGTCCAGGGGGAGGCGGGGAGCTGTTTTTT. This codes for CASSLSPGGGGELFF.

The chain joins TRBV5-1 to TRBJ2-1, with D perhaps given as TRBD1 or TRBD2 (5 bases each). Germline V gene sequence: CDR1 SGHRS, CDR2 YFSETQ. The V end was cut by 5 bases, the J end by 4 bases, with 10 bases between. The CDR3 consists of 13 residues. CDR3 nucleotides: TGCGCCAGCAGAATCGGGGCTTACAATGAGCAGTTCTTC. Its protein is CASRIGAYNEQFF.

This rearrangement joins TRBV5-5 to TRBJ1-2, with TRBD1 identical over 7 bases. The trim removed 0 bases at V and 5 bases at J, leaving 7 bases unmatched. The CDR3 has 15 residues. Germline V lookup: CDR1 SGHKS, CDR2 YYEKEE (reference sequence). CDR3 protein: CASSLVAGGQYGYTF. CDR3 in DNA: TGTGCCAGCAGCTTGGTGGCAGGGGGGCAGTATGGCTACACCTTC.

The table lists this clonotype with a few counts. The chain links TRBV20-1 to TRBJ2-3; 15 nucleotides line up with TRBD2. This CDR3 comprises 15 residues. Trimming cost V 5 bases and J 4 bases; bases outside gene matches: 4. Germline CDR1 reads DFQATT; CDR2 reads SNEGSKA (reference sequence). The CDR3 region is CSAGTSGGPSDTQYF. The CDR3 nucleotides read TGCAGTGCTGGGACTAGCGGGGGGCCATCAGATACGCAGTATTTT.

The CDR3 nucleotides read TGTGCCAGCAGCAAACAGGGTTCGAGTGATACGCAGTATTTT. Encoded protein: CASSKQGSSDTQYF. The chain is built from TRBV7-8 and TRBJ2-3; D might be TRBD1 (6 bases). The V gene lost 5 bases and the J gene lost 6 bases, with 15 bases spanning the gap. CDR3 length equals 14 residues. CDR1 is SGHVS, CDR2 FQNEAQ, per germline.

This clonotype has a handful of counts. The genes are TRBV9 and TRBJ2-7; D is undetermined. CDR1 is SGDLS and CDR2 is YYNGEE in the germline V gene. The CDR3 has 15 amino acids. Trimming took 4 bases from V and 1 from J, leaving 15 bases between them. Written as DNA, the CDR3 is TGTGCCAGCAGCCCGCACCCGGACGAGTCCTACGAGCAGTACTTC. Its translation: CASSPHPDESYEQYF. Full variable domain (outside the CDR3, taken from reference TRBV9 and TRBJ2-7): DSGVTQTPKHLITATGQRVTLRCSPRSGDLSVYWYQQSLDQGLQFLIQYYNGEERAKGNILERFSAQQFPDLHSELNLSSLELGDSALYFCASSPHPDESYEQYFGPGTRLTVT.

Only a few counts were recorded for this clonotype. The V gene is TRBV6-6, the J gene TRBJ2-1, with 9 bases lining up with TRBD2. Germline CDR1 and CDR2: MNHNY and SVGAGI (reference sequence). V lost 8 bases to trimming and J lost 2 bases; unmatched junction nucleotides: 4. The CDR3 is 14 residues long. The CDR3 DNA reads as TGTGCCAGCGGCGGGGGGGGAACCTACAATGAGCAGTTCTTC. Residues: CASGGGGTYNEQFF.

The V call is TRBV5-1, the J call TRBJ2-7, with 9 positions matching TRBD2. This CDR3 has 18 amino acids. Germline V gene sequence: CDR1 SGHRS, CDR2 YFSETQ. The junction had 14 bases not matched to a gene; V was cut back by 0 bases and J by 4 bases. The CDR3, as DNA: TGCGCCAGCAGCTTGGATAGCGGGGGACATACTCCTGGGTACGAGCAGTACTTC. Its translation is CASSLDSGGHTPGYEQYF.

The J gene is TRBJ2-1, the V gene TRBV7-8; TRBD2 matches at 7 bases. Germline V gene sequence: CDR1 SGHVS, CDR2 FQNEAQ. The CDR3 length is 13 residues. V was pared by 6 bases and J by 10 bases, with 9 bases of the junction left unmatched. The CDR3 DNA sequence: TGTGCCAGCAGGCAAGCGGGGTGGAAGGAGCAGTTCTTC. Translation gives CASRQAGWKEQFF.

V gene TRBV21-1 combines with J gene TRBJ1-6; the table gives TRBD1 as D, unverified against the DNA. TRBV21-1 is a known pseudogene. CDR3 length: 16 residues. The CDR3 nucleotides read TGTGCCAGCAGCAAAGAGGGGGACAGGATTAATTCACCCCTCCACTTT. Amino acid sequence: CASSKEGDRINSPLHF.

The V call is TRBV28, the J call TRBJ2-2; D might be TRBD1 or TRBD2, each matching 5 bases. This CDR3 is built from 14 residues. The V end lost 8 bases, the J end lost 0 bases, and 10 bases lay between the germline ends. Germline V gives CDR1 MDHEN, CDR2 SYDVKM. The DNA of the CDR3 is TGTGCCAGCTTCCGGGACCCGAACACCGGGGAGCTGTTTTTT. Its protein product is CASFRDPNTGELFF.

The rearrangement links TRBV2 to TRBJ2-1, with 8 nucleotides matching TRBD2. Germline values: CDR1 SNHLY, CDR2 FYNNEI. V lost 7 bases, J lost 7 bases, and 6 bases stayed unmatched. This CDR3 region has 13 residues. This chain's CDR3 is CASKGSGVNEQFF. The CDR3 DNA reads TGTGCCAGCAAGGGTAGCGGGGTAAATGAGCAGTTCTTC.

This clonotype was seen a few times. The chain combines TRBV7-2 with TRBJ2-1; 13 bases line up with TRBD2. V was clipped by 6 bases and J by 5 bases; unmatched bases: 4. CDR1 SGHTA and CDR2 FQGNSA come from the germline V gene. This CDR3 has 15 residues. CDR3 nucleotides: TGTGCCAGCAGTTATGGACTAGCGGGGGACAATGAGCAGTTCTTC. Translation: CASSYGLAGDNEQFF.

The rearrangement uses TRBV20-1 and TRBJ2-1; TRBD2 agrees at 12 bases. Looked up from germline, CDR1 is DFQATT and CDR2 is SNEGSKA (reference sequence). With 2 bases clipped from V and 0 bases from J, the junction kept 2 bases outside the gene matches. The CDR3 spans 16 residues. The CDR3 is CSARLAGGNSYNEQFF. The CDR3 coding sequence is TGCAGTGCTAGACTAGCGGGGGGGAACTCCTACAATGAGCAGTTCTTC.

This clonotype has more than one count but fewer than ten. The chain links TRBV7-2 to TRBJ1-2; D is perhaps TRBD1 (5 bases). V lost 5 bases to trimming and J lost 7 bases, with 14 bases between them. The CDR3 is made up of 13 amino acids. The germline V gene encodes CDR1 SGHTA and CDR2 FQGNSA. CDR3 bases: TGTGCCAGCAGCGACGGGGGGGGAGCTGGCTACACCTTC. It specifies CASSDGGGAGYTF. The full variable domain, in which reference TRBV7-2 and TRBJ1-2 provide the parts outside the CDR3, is GAGVSQSPSNKVTEKGKDVELRCDPISGHTALYWYRQSLGQGLEFLIYFQGNSAPDKSGLPSDRFSAERTGGSVSTLTIQRTQQEDSAVYLCASSDGGGAGYTFGSGTRLTVV.

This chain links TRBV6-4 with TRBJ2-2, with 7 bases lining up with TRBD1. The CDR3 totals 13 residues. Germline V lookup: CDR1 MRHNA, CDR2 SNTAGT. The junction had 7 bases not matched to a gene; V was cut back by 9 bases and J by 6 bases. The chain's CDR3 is CASSDRDAGELFF. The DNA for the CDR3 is TGTGCCAGTAGCGACAGGGACGCCGGGGAGCTGTTTTTT.

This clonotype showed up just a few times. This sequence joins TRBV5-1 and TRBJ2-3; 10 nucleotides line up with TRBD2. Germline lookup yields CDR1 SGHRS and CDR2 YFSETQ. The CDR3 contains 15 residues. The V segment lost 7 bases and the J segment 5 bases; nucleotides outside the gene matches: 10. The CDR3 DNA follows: TGCGCCAGCTCACGCCTAGCGGGGGTTCTAGATACGCAGTATTTT. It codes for CASSRLAGVLDTQYF.

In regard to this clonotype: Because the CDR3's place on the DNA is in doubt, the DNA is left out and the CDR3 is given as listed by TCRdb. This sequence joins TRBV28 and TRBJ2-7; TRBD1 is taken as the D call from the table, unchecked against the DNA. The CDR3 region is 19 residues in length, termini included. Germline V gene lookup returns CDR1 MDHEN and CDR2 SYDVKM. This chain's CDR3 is CASGLYLGTGAISSYEQYF.

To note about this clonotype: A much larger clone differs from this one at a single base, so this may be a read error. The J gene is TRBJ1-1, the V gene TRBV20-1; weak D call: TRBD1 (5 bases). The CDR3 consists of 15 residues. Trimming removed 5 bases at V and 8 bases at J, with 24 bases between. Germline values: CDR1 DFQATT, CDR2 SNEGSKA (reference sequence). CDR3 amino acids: CSAYGRVGFGKEAFF. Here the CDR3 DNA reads TGCAGTGCTTATGGCAGGGTGGGGTTCGGCAAAGAAGCTTTCTTT.